Below, 19 T cell receptor beta chains from the same sample are listed, as sequenced in a study of blood T cell repertoires in COVID-19. Clones were read by immunoSEQ multiplex PCR, and TCRdb kept only the in-frame ones, dropping some. The sample carries approximately 290,000 clones, roughly 87% recorded once. Material for sequencing was peripheral blood. The receptors stem from a man between 18 and 35 years old with active or convalescent COVID-19.

The chain recombines TRBV27 with TRBJ1-1; 9 bases fit TRBD1. CDR1 MNHEY and CDR2 SMNVEV come from the germline V gene (reference sequence). Trimming cost V 2 bases and J 7 bases; bases outside gene matches: 5. The length of the CDR3 is 14 residues. The CDR3 here is CASSLRQGGVEAFF. In nucleotides, the CDR3 is TGTGCCAGCAGTTTAAGACAGGGGGGGGTTGAAGCTTTCTTT.

The chain carries TRBV5-6 and TRBJ1-4; D is ambiguous. Germline V lookup: CDR1 SGHDT, CDR2 YYEEEE. This CDR3 comprises 14 residues. Trimming cost V 4 bases and J 6 bases, with 13 bases left between them. CDR3 amino acids: CASSVRGNYEKLFF. The CDR3, as DNA: TGTGCCAGCAGCGTCCGGGGAAACTATGAAAAACTGTTTTTT.

The V call is TRBV7-2, the J call TRBJ2-1; D call uncertain. Germline lookup yields CDR1 SGHTA and CDR2 FQGNSA. With 3 bases removed from V and 0 bases from J, the gap between germline ends came to 3 bases. The CDR3 runs to 13 residues. The CDR3 region is CASSLSSYNEQFF. The CDR3 nucleotides read TGTGCCAGCAGCTTGAGCTCCTACAATGAGCAGTTCTTC.

The chain is built from TRBV18 and TRBJ1-2; D remains unclear. V was clipped by 1 base and J by 7 bases, with 19 bases between them. Germline CDR1 reads KGHSH; CDR2 reads LQKENI. This CDR3 contains 16 residues. CDR3 sequence (DNA): TGTGCCAGCTCACCACTTGATACTGGACTTGACGGTGGCTACACCTTC. Translating gives CASSPLDTGLDGGYTF.

The chain carries TRBV27 and TRBJ1-1, with a tentative D call TRBD1 (5 bases). Trimming removed 4 bases at V and 8 bases at J, with 14 bases between. The CDR3 is 13 residues long. The V gene's germline CDR1 is MNHEY and CDR2 SMNVEV (reference sequence). CDR3 sequence (DNA): TGTGCCAGCAGTTCAGACCCCAGGGCGGAAGCTTTCTTT. It specifies CASSSDPRAEAFF.

V is TRBV2 and J is TRBJ1-6; 9 nucleotides align to TRBD1. The CDR3 contains 17 residues. CDR1 SNHLY and CDR2 FYNNEI come from the germline V gene. Trimming took 6 bases from V and 1 from J; bases not matched to a gene: 7. The CDR3: CASSAQGADSYNSPLHF. The CDR3 DNA reads TGTGCCAGCAGCGCACAGGGGGCTGATTCCTATAATTCACCCCTCCACTTT.

This clone was observed a handful of times. V gene TRBV7-8 combines with J gene TRBJ1-4, with D maybe TRBD1 (5 bases). Germline CDR1 reads SGHVS; CDR2 reads FQNEAQ. The CDR3 is 14 amino acids. Trimming pared 8 bases from V and 0 bases from J, leaving 10 bases between. The CDR3 bases are TGTGCCAGCGGCCCGGACACAACTAATGAAAAACTGTTTTTT. It yields the protein CASGPDTTNEKLFF. The entire variable domain, with the rest obtained from reference TRBV7-8 and TRBJ1-4, is as follows: GAGVSQSPRYKVAKRGQDVALRCDPISGHVSLFWYQQALGQGPEFLTYFQNEAQLDKSGLPSDRFFAERPEGSVSTLKIQRTQQEDSAVYLCASGPDTTNEKLFFGSGTQLSVL.

The chain has TRBV9 and TRBJ1-1; 7 positions agree with TRBD1. Germline V gene lookup returns CDR1 SGDLS and CDR2 YYNGEE. The V gene end was trimmed by 0 bases and the J gene end by 0 bases; junction bases not matched to a gene: 11. CDR3 length equals 18 residues. In DNA form, the CDR3 reads TGTGCCAGCAGCGTAGGTGTTGTGGGGGACAGCTTGAACACTGAAGCTTTCTTT. Protein: CASSVGVVGDSLNTEAFF.

This clone was recorded once. The chain carries TRBV27 and TRBJ2-7; possible D gene TRBD1, 5 bases. The V end lost 6 bases, the J end lost 7 bases, and 13 bases lay between the germline ends. This CDR3 is 12 amino acids long. Germline V lookup: CDR1 MNHEY, CDR2 SMNVEV (reference sequence). The CDR3 coding sequence is TGTGCCAGCAGCCCGCAGGGTCAGGAGCAGTACTTC. It is translated as CASSPQGQEQYF.

J is TRBJ2-7 and V is TRBV9; D is unclear. The V gene's germline CDR1 is SGDLS and CDR2 YYNGEE. The CDR3 loop spans 14 amino acids. V was cut by 0 bases and J by 0 bases, with 7 bases left in between. This CDR3 is CASSVGADSYEQYF. CDR3 DNA sequence: TGTGCCAGCAGCGTAGGGGCCGACTCCTACGAGCAGTACTTC.

This chain uses TRBV18 with TRBJ2-7, with D possibly being TRBD2 (7 bases). The CDR3 consists of 14 residues. Trimming shortened V by 6 bases and J by 3 bases, and 15 bases separated the two germline ends. CDR1 and CDR2 (germline): KGHSH, LQKENI. The CDR3 sequence: CASSPKGGNYEQYF. The DNA for the CDR3 is TGTGCCAGCTCTCCGAAGGGGGGGAACTACGAGCAGTACTTC. Full variable domain (rest looked up from reference TRBV18 and TRBJ2-7): NAGVMQNPRHLVRRRGQEARLRCSPMKGHSHVYWYRQLPEEGLKFMVYLQKENIIDESGMPKERFSAEFPKEGPSILRIQQVVRGDSAAYFCASSPKGGNYEQYFGPGTRLTVT.

The rearrangement joins TRBV19 to TRBJ2-7, with a weak D call TRBD2 (6 bases). This CDR3 is 13 amino acids long. The germline CDR1 and CDR2 sequences are LNHDA and SQIVND (reference sequence). Between the trimmed V and J ends, which lost 5 bases and 4 bases, there was a span of 12 bases. The chain's CDR3 is CASSRSGPYEQYF. CDR3 coding DNA: TGTGCCAGTAGTCGTAGCGGACCTTACGAGCAGTACTTC. Drawing the rest from reference TRBV19 and TRBJ2-7, the complete variable domain is DGGITQSPKYLFRKEGQNVTLSCEQNLNHDAMYWYRQDPGQGLRLIYYSQIVNDFQKGDIAEGYSVSREKKESFPLTVTSAQKNPTAFYLCASSRSGPYEQYFGPGTRLTVT.

The rearrangement joins TRBV7-9 to TRBJ1-1; D is possibly TRBD1 (5 bases). The CDR3 is 16 residues long. Germline CDR1 is SEHNR and CDR2 is FQNEAQ (reference sequence). V lost 3 bases and J 2 bases, leaving 16 bases between the germline ends. The CDR3 reads CASSFYGTSPNTEAFF. The CDR3 DNA follows: TGTGCCAGCAGCTTTTACGGGACTTCCCCCAACACTGAAGCTTTCTTT.

By proportion, this clone is medium-sized (0.01 to 0.1%). The chain uses TRBV27 and TRBJ1-2; D is undetermined. The CDR3 runs 15 residues. V gave up 0 bases and J gave up 1 base, with 9 bases separating them. The germline gives CDR1 MNHEY, CDR2 SMNVEV (reference sequence). DNA of the CDR3: TGTGCCAGCAGTTTATCGAACAGCCTTAACTATGGCTACACCTTC. It is translated as CASSLSNSLNYGYTF.

This clone appeared a few times. The rearrangement uses TRBV5-1 and TRBJ2-6; D is unresolved. The CDR3 is 13 amino acids. Between the trimmed V and J ends, which lost 5 bases and 2 bases, there was a span of 5 bases. The germline CDR1 and CDR2 sequences are SGHRS and YFSETQ. This CDR3 reads CASRAAGANVLTF. In nucleotides, the CDR3 is TGCGCCAGCAGAGCTGCTGGGGCCAACGTCCTGACTTTC.

The chain recombines TRBV2 with TRBJ2-4, with D perhaps matching TRBD2 (5 bases). The CDR3 has 13 residues. With 8 bases removed from V and 0 bases from J, the gap between germline ends came to 8 bases. Germline V CDR1 and CDR2: SNHLY, FYNNEI. CDR3 in DNA: TGTGCCAGCGGACTTATAGCCAAAAACATTCAGTACTTC. Protein: CASGLIAKNIQYF.

This clone was found once. The V gene is TRBV25-1, the J gene TRBJ1-2; 7 bases agree with TRBD1. Germline V gene data show CDR1 as MGHDK and CDR2 as SYGVNS. Trimming cost V 5 bases and J 7 bases; bases outside gene matches: 7. The CDR3 totals 13 residues. In nucleotides, the CDR3 is TGTGCCAGCAGTTTTACAGGGGTGGGTGGCTACACCTTC. This codes for CASSFTGVGGYTF.

The chain combines TRBV5-1 with TRBJ2-2; maybe TRBD2 (7 bases). The CDR3 extends over 14 amino acids. V was pared by 5 bases and J by 6 bases, with 14 bases between. The germline gives CDR1 SGHRS, CDR2 YFSETQ. The CDR3 nucleotides are TGCGCCAGCAGTTGGGGGGGCGCGTCCGGGGAGCTGTTTTTT. It translates to CASSWGGASGELFF.

This sequence joins TRBV5-1 and TRBJ1-2; 11 bases map to TRBD1. The CDR3 length is 15 residues. Germline trimming cut 4 bases from V and 5 bases from J; bases unmatched to any gene: 7. Looked up from germline, CDR1 is SGHRS and CDR2 is YFSETQ. CDR3 sequence: CASSVGTGGAYGYTF. The CDR3 DNA is TGCGCCAGCAGCGTAGGGACAGGGGGAGCATATGGCTACACCTTC.